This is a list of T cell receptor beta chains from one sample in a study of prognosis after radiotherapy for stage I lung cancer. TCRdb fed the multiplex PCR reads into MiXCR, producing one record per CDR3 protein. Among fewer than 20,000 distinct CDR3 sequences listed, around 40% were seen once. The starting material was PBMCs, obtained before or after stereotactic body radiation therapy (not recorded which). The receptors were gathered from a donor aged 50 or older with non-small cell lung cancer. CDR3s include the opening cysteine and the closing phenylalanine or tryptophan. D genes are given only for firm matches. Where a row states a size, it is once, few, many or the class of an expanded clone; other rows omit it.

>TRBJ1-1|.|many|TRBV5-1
CASSLVAGSPEAFF
TGCGCCAGCAGCTTGGTGGCAGGGAGCCCCGAAGCTTTCTTT
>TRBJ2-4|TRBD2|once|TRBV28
CASSSGSSGLAKNIKYF
TGTGCCAGCAGTTCCGGGTCTAGCGGACTAGCCAAAAACATTAAGTACTTC
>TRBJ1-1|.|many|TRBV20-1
CSARVLLPGTMNTEAFF
TGCAGTGCTAGAGTTCTTCTACCCGGGACAATGAACACTGAAGCTTTCTTT
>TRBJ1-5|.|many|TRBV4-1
CASSQDLMGIQPQHF
TGCGCCAGCAGCCAAGACTTAATGGGTATTCAGCCCCAGCATTTT
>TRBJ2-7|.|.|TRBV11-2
CAIILGGGQVPYEQYF
TGTGCCATCATCTTAGGTGGGGGGCAGGTCCCCTACGAGCAGTACTTC
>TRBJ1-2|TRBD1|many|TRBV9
CASSAPTGDPPHYYGYTF
TGTGCCAGCAGCGCTCCGACAGGGGACCCCCCCCACTACTATGGCTACACCTTC
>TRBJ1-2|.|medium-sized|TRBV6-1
CASSEAGLTDYGYTF
TGTGCCAGCAGTGAAGCAGGTTTGACGGACTATGGCTACACCTTC
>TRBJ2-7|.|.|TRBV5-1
CASSASSGSYEQYF
TGCGCCAGCAGCGCGTCCTCCGGCTCCTACGAGCAGTACTTC
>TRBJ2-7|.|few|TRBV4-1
CASGPAGPVRGIYEQYF
TGCGCCAGCGGACCCGCGGGGCCGGTGCGGGGAATCTACGAGCAGTACTTC
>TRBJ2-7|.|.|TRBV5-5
CASKGSPYEQYF
TGTGCCAGCAAGGGATCCCCCTACGAGCAGTACTTC
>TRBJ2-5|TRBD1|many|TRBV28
CASSSTGGAETQYF
TGTGCCAGCAGTTCAACAGGGGGCGCAGAGACCCAGTACTTC
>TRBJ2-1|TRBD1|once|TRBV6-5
CASSYTHRGSYNEQFF
TGTGCCAGCAGTTACACGCACAGGGGTTCCTACAATGAGCAGTTCTTC
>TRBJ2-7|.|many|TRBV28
CASSFRNRAAYEQYF
TGTGCCAGCAGTTTCCGAAACAGGGCAGCCTACGAGCAGTACTTC
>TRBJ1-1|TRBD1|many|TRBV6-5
CASSSSTGGFTEAFF
TGTGCCAGCAGTTCATCGACAGGGGGCTTTACTGAAGCTTTCTTT
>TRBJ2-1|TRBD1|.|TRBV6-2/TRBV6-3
CASSDVGTGRNEQFF
TGTGCCAGCAGTGATGTGGGGACAGGTCGAAATGAGCAGTTCTTC
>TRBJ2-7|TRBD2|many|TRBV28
CASSPNREDHSYEQYF
TGTGCCAGCAGTCCCAATCGGGAGGACCACTCCTACGAGCAGTACTTC
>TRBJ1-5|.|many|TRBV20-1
CSATGVQNQPQHF
TGCAGTGCTACCGGGGTCCAGAACCAGCCCCAGCATTTT
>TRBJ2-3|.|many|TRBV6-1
CASRPQTGTDTQYF
TGTGCCAGCAGACCCCAGACTGGCACAGATACGCAGTATTTT
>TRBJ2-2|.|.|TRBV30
CAWSLTGELFF
TGTGCCTGGAGCCTAACCGGGGAGCTGTTTTTT
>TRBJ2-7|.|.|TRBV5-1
CASSFVLVSSYEQYF
TGCGCCAGCAGCTTTGTGCTTGTGAGCTCCTACGAGCAGTACTTC
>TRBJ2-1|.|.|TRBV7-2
CASSLAADSYNEQFF
TGTGCCAGCAGCTTAGCAGCGGACTCTTACAATGAGCAGTTCTTC
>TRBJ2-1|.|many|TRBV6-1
CASDRDFSSYNEQFF
TGTGCCAGCGACCGGGACTTTTCCTCCTACAATGAGCAGTTCTTC
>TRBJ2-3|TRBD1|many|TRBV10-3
CAVTGRDTQYF
TGTGCCGTGACAGGGCGAGATACGCAGTATTTT
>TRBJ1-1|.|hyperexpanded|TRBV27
CASSKLGTEAFF
TGTGCCAGCAGCAAGCTAGGCACTGAAGCTTTCTTT
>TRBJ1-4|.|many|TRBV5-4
CASSLGGTQGSEKLFF
TGTGCCAGCAGCTTGGGAGGGACTCAAGGAAGTGAAAAACTGTTTTTT
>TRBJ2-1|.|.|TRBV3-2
CASSQGLVGHSGGNEQFF
TGTGCCAGCAGCCAAGGGCTAGTCGGTCACTCGGGCGGGAATGAGCAGTTCTTC
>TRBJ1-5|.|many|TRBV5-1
CASSPTLGSNQPQHF
TGCGCCAGCAGCCCTACCCTTGGGAGCAATCAGCCCCAGCATTTT
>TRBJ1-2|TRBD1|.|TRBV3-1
CASSSWGQGYGYTF
TGTGCCAGCAGCAGTTGGGGACAGGGGTATGGCTACACCTTC
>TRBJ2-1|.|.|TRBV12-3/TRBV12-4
CASSLSGAKGEQFF
TGTGCCAGCAGTTTATCAGGGGCAAAAGGTGAGCAGTTCTTC
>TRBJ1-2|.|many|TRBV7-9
CASSLGDYGYTF
TGTGCCAGCAGCTTAGGTGACTATGGCTACACCTTC
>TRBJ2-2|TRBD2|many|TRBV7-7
CASSLDSGGLNTGELFF
TGTGCTAGCAGCTTAGATTCGGGGGGGCTGAACACCGGGGAGCTGTTTTTT
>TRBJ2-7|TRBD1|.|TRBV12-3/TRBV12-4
CAVRDSSYEQYF
TGTGCCGTTCGGGACAGCTCCTACGAGCAGTACTTC
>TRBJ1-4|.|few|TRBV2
CASSRLPEKLFF
TGTGCCAGCAGTCGATTGCCTGAAAAACTGTTTTTT
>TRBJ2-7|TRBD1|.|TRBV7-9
CASSLLLWDRAYEQYF
TGTGCCAGCAGCTTGCTACTTTGGGACAGGGCCTACGAGCAGTACTTC
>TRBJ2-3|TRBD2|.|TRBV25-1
CAISARTSGGNTDTQYF
TGTGCCATCAGTGCAAGGACTAGCGGGGGAAACACAGATACGCAGTATTTT
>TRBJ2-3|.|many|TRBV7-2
CASSLGLGADTQYF
TGTGCCAGCAGCTTAGGGCTAGGGGCGGATACGCAGTATTTT
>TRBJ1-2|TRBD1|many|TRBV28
CASSFATGAKYGYTF
TGTGCCAGCAGTTTCGCGACAGGGGCGAAGTATGGCTACACCTTC
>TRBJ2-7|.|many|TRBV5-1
CASSLEAKGQVSYEQYF
TGCGCCAGCAGCTTGGAGGCGAAGGGACAAGTCTCCTACGAGCAGTACTTC
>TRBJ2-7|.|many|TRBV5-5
CASSLGPGETYEQYF
TGTGCCAGCAGCTTGGGCCCGGGGGAAACTTACGAGCAGTACTTC
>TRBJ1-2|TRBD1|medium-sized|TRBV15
CATSGARTGLNYGYTF
TGTGCCACCAGCGGGGCAAGGACAGGGCTTAACTATGGCTACACCTTC
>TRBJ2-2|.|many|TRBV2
CASSDRPNTGELFF
TGTGCCAGCAGTGACAGACCGAACACCGGGGAGCTGTTTTTT
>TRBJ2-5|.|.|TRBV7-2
CASSLRGTQYF
TGTGCCAGCAGTCTAAGGGGTACACAGTACTTC
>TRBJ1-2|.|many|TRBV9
CASSASSTGQYGYTF
TGTGCCAGCAGCGCCTCTTCCACCGGTCAGTATGGCTACACCTTC
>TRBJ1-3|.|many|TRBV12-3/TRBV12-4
CASSLNSGNTIYF
TGTGCCAGCAGTTTGAACTCTGGAAACACCATATATTTT
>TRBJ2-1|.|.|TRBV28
CASSFLARYRWSRHEQFF
TGTGCCAGCAGTTTCTTGGCCCGGTACAGGTGGTCTCGTCATGAGCAGTTCTTC